This record covers a single T cell receptor beta chain. What it recognizes is unknown. This sample was taken from a study of tumor and adjacent non-tumor tissue in lung cancer. Study findings and constraints: Compared with tumor, normal lung showed significantly lower TCR diversity. In normal lung, the top 100 clones were significantly more dominant than in tumor. Higher tumor TCR diversity was associated with shorter survival.

V shed 0 bases and J shed 10 bases, with 22 bases lying between them. Looked up from germline, CDR1 is DFQATT and CDR2 is SNEGSKA (reference sequence). The CDR3 is 16 amino acids. TCRbeta libraries were built with three rounds of nested PCR, modified from ARM-PCR. A single record per CDR3 protein comes from TCRdb applying MiXCR to the multiplex PCR reads. The sample includes tens of thousands of distinct CDR3 sequences, around 86% of them seen just once. The template was RNA from unsorted bulk tissue. The chain couples TRBV20-1 to TRBJ2-1; D is ambiguous. The receptor was derived from a woman aged 50 to 65 with non-small cell lung cancer. The sample consisted of lung tumor tissue. The DNA of the CDR3 is TGCAGTGCTAGAGAGTTGAGTAGCTCTAATATCGGAGAGCAGTTCTTC. The encoded protein is CSARELSSSNIGEQFF.